This T cell receptor beta chain was profiled in a study of blood T cell repertoires in COVID-19 (dated by TCRdb to the early 2020s). At the level of the whole study: Samples covering the acute and convalescent phases of COVID-19 were provided by collaborators in the United States, Italy and Spain. The material from the prospective study consisted of cDNA or gDNA derived from T cells, B-cell-depleted T cells, or PBMCs. Deeply sampled blood TCRbeta repertoires from subjects exposed to, actively infected with, or recovered from COVID-19 were included in the dataset. The repertoires were released in a freely available public database intended as a resource for research on the immune response to SARS-CoV-2. Samples came from the ongoing ImmuneRACE study (first 160 participants) plus 1,254 subjects from 6 global collaborators. Sample metadata almost always included a de-identified subject ID, COVID-19 status, age in years and sex. Where HLA class I and class II types were available, the types were taken from metadata supplied by the sample provider, not from assay-based typing. What the authors observed across the whole study: The amount of clinical and demographic metadata varied by source and participant and was provided uncurated.

The immunoSEQ Assay, a bias-controlled multiplex PCR, was used to amplify TCRbeta CDR3 regions from genomic DNA. For the original study's pipeline: The number of nucleated cells in each sample was estimated from the amplification of reference gene primers within the assay. To quantify the absolute abundance of each unique TCRbeta CDR3 rearrangement, sequence reads were collapsed and filtered. Productive Simpson clonality was computed per sample as the square root of Simpson's diversity index over productive rearrangements. TCRdb retrieved this table from immuneACCESS and kept in-frame rearrangements only. Not all clones are present; in checked studies, unresolved V genes account for under half, and no reason is known for the remainder. For V, J and clone size, that table is used; D and trimming come from the DNA. The sample includes around 250,000 clones, with about nine tenths observed a single time. Clones ranked in the top ten supply over 4% of the sample.

Enrolling through a virtual design, the prospective study's participants ranged in age from roughly 18 to 89 years and lived across roughly 23 United States geographic areas. To assign participants to cohorts, the prospective study relied on clinical history that participants themselves reported in a screening survey and a study questionnaire. In the prospective study, whole blood, serum and a nasopharyngeal or oropharyngeal swab were collected from each participant by mobile phlebotomists. Participants in the prospective study had the option to provide additional blood draws and questionnaires over a roughly two-month period. Blood samples from the prospective study were shipped frozen or at room temperature prior to DNA extraction. The germline V gene supplies CDR1 SGDLS and CDR2 YYNGEE. V ends up 4 bases short and J 3 bases short, with an unmatched junction base count of 7. CDR3 length: 14 amino acids, cysteine to phenylalanine. Left in the record is the CDR3 DNA by itself, 42 bases read in frame from the first base.

Note on this clone: This receptor's antigen is unknown. Base qualities were left out, and no much larger clone turns up one base away.

This clonotype was sampled from a young woman with acute COVID-19. The chain is encoded by TRBV9 joined to TRBJ2-7, with 7 middle bases fitting TRBD2. Sequenced sample: PBMCs or T cells enriched from blood (not recorded which). DNA sequence: TGTGCCAGCAGCCCCGGGACTACCCTCTACGAGCAGTACTTC. It translates as CASSPGTTLYEQYF. The entire variable domain, with the stretches around the CDR3 drawn from the reference TRBV9 and TRBJ2-7 proteins, is DSGVTQTPKHLITATGQRVTLRCSPRSGDLSVYWYQQSLDQGLQFLIQYYNGEERAKGNILERFSAQQFPDLHSELNLSSLELGDSALYFCASSPGTTLYEQYFGPGTRLTVT.